A single sample is the source of the 8 T cell receptor beta chains below, sequenced in a study of T cells in Graves' hyperthyroidism and ophthalmopathy. RNA transcripts were the template for amplifying TCR beta CDR3 regions. HTBI primers drove first-round RT-PCR of the TCR CDR3. Each CDR3 protein is one row after TCRdb ran MiXCR on the multiplex PCR reads. The data show about 350,000 distinct CDR3 sequences, about 15% seen once. Input material: blood. These receptors originate from a woman aged 25-40 years with Graves' hyperthyroidism.

This clonotype has a count of ten or more. The chain couples TRBV2 to TRBJ2-5, with a weak D call TRBD2 (5 bases). Trimming shortened V by 4 bases and J by 5 bases, and 14 bases separated the two germline ends. The CDR3 covers 14 residues. The germline CDR1 and CDR2 sequences are SNHLY and FYNNEI. The CDR3 nucleotides are TGTGCCAGCAGTGGGACTCCAATTCGGGAGACCCAGTACTTC. Translating gives CASSGTPIRETQYF.

This clonotype was seen more than once but under ten times. The chain joins TRBV20-1 to TRBJ2-3; D is undetermined. The germline V gene has CDR1 DFQATT and CDR2 SNEGSKA (reference sequence). Trimming stripped 2 bases from V and 1 base from J, with 13 bases between. The CDR3 loop spans 15 amino acids. This chain's CDR3 is CSARLDPLGTDTQYF. The CDR3 DNA reads TGCAGTGCTAGACTCGACCCCCTTGGCACAGATACGCAGTATTTT.

This clonotype was seen more than once but under ten times. V usage is TRBV28 and J usage is TRBJ1-2, with D possibly being TRBD1 (5 bases). Trimming cost V 5 bases and J 1 base, with 14 bases left between them. Germline CDR1 MDHEN, CDR2 SYDVKM. This CDR3 region has 15 residues. CDR3 bases: TGTGCCAGCAGTCTCCGACAGCCAGATAACTATGGCTACACCTTC. It encodes CASSLRQPDNYGYTF.

This clonotype occurred a few times. In nucleotides, the CDR3 is TGTGCCAGCCACCGGACAGGGGGATTCTACGAGCAGTACTTC. It encodes CASHRTGGFYEQYF. The V and J genes are TRBV6-1 and TRBJ2-7; the match to TRBD1 covers 10 bases. The CDR3 has 14 amino acids. The trim removed 8 bases at V and 3 bases at J, leaving 7 bases unmatched. Germline CDR1 is MNHNS and CDR2 is SASEGT.

The chain has TRBV5-1 and TRBJ2-1; tentative D call: TRBD2 (5 bases). The germline gives CDR1 SGHRS, CDR2 YFSETQ. Between the trimmed V and J ends, which lost 0 bases and 1 base, there was a span of 8 bases. The CDR3 length is 15 residues. This CDR3 is CASSLVLASYNEQFF. CDR3 bases: TGCGCCAGCAGCTTGGTTCTAGCTTCCTACAATGAGCAGTTCTTC.

This clonotype was seen many times. This rearrangement joins TRBV5-1 to TRBJ2-5; 11 nucleotides match TRBD1. CDR1 is SGHRS and CDR2 is YFSETQ in the germline V gene. The CDR3 runs 16 residues. With V trimmed by 0 bases and J by 4 bases, 5 bases remained unmatched. The CDR3 DNA follows: TGCGCCAGCAGCTTGGGGGACGGGACAGGGGGAGAGACCCAGTACTTC. Its protein is CASSLGDGTGGETQYF.

This clonotype was recorded at least ten times. This sequence joins TRBV7-8 and TRBJ2-5; no reliable D call. This CDR3 contains 13 residues. The germline V gene has CDR1 SGHVS and CDR2 FQNEAQ. Between the trimmed V and J ends, which lost 4 bases and 3 bases, there was a span of 9 bases. CDR3 region: CASSSPVEETQYF. CDR3 coding DNA: TGTGCCAGCAGCTCTCCCGTTGAAGAGACCCAGTACTTC.

This chain uses TRBV4-1 with TRBJ2-4; a possible D gene is TRBD2 (5 bases). Germline V lookup: CDR1 MGHRA, CDR2 YSYEKL. V lost 9 bases, J lost 7 bases, and 10 bases lay in between. The CDR3 totals 11 residues. Here the CDR3 reads CASSRRNIQYF. The CDR3 coding sequence is TGCGCCAGTTCCCGGAGGAACATTCAGTACTTC.